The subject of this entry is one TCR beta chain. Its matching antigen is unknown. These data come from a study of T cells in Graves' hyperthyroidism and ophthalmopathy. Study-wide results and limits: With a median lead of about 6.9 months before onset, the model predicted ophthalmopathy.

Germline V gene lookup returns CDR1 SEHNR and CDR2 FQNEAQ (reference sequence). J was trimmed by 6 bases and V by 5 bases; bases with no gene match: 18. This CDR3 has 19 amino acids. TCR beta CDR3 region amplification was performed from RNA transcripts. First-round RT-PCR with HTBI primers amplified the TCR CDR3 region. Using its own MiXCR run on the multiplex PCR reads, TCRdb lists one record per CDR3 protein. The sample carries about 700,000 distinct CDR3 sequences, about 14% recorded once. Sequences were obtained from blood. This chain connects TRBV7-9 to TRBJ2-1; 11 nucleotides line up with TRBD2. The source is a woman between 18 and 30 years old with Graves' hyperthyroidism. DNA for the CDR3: TGTGCCAGCAGCGTCCGACTAGCGGGAAGTGTGTCTAGCATCAATGAGCAGTTCTTC. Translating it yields CASSVRLAGSVSSINEQFF.